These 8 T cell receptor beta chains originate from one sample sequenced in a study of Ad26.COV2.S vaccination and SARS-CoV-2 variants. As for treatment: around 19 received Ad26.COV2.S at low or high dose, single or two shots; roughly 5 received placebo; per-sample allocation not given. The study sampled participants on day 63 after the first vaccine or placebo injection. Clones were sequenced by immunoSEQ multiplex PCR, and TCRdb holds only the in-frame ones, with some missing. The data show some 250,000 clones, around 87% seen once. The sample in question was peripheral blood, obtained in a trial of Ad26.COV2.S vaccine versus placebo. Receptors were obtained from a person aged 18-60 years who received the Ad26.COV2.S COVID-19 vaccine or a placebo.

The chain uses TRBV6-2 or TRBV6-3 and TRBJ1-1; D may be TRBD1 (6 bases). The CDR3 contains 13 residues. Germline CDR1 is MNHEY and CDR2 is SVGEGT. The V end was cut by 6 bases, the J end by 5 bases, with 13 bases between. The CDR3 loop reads CASSSGGGTEAFF. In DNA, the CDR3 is TGTGCCAGCAGCTCGGGGGGCGGGACTGAAGCTTTCTTT.

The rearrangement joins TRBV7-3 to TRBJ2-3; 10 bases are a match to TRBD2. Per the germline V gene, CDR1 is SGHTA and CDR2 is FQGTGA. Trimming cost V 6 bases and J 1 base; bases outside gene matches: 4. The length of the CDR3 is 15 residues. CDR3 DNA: TGTGCCAGCAGTGTAGCGGGGGGCCGCACAGATACGCAGTATTTT. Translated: CASSVAGGRTDTQYF.

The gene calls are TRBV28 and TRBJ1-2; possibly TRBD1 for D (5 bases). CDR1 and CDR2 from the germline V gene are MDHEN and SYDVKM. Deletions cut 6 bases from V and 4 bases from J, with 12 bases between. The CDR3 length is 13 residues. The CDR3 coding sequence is TGTGCCAGCAGGAAACTTGGGGCCTATGGCTACACCTTC. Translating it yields CASRKLGAYGYTF.

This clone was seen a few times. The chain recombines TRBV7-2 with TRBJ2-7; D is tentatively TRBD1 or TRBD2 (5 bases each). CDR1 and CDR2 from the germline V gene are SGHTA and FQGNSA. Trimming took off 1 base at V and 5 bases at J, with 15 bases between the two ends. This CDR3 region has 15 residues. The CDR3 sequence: CASSLGPWGSNEQYF. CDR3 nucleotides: TGTGCCAGCAGCTTAGGGCCTTGGGGGAGCAACGAGCAGTACTTC.

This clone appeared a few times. The CDR3 DNA sequence: TGTGCCTGGAGTGGTGGACGTTCCTACGAGCAGTACTTC. Its protein product is CAWSGGRSYEQYF. The chain has TRBV30 and TRBJ2-7; D ambiguous. Trimming cost V 1 base and J 1 base, with 8 bases left between them. Germline CDR1 GTSNPN, CDR2 SVGIG (reference sequence). The length of the CDR3 is 13 residues.

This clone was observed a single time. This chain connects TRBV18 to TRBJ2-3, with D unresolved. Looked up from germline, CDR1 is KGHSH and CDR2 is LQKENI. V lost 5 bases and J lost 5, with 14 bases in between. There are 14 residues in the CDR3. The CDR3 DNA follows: TGTGCCAGCTCATTGGCCTCAACCGGAGATACGCAGTATTTT. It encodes CASSLASTGDTQYF.

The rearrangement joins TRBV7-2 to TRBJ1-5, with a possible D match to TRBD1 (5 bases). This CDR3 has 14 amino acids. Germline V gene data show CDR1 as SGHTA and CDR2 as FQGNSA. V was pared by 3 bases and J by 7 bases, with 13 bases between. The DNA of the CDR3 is TGTGCCAGCAGCTTCCGGGACCCGAACCAGCCCCAGCATTTT. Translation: CASSFRDPNQPQHF.

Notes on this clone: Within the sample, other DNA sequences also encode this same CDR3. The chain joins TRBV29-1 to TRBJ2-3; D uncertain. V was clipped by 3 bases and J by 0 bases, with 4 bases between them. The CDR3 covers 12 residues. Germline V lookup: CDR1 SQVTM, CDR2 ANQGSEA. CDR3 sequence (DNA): TGCAGCGTTGAGGTCAGCACAGATACGCAGTATTTT. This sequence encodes CSVEVSTDTQYF.